These T cell receptor beta chains were read from a single sample in a study of early T cells in non-severe SARS-CoV-2 infection. Using its own MiXCR run on the 5' RACE reads, TCRdb lists one record per CDR3 protein. The sample lists fewer than 85,000 distinct CDR3 sequences; about 14% were seen once. This sample comprised whole blood, obtained at baseline. Every receptor here comes from an adult who was a healthcare worker with PCR-confirmed SARS-CoV-2 infection or an uninfected control (not recorded which). CDR3s include the opening cysteine and the closing phenylalanine or tryptophan. D genes are given only for firm matches. Size tells how often a clone was seen (once, few, many) or the class of an expanded clone, and some rows leave it out.

j_call clone_size v_call d_call cdr3_aa cdr3_nt
TRBJ2-2 many TRBV7-2 - CASSPSGRGTGELFF TGTGCCAGCAGCCCCTCGGGGCGAGGGACCGGGGAGCTGTTTTTT
TRBJ2-5 many TRBV12-3/TRBV12-4 - CASRTGTGETQYF TGTGCCAGCAGAACCGGGACTGGAGAGACCCAGTACTTC
TRBJ2-7 - TRBV6-2/TRBV6-3 TRBD1 CASGRDRGEQYF TGTGCCAGCGGCCGGGACAGGGGAGAGCAGTACTTC
TRBJ2-1 many TRBV5-1 - CASSPRRGREQFF TGCGCCAGCAGCCCCAGGAGGGGGCGTGAGCAGTTCTTC
TRBJ1-4 few TRBV27 - CASSLTRGVGRTSNEKLFF TGTGCCAGCAGTTTAACTCGCGGTGTAGGGCGAACCTCTAATGAAAAACTGTTTTTT
TRBJ2-3 - TRBV12-3/TRBV12-4 - CASSLGLVIPTDTQYF TGTGCCAGCAGTTTGGGGCTAGTAATCCCCACAGATACGCAGTATTTT
TRBJ2-2 many TRBV6-5 - CASTLQGNTGELFF TGTGCCAGCACCCTCCAGGGGAACACCGGGGAGCTGTTTTTT
TRBJ1-2 - TRBV29-1 - CSVAPGAQDYGYTF TGCAGCGTTGCCCCAGGGGCGCAGGACTACGGCTACACCTTC
TRBJ1-1 many TRBV24-1 TRBD1 CATSEAGGETEAFF TGTGCCACCAGTGAGGCAGGGGGAGAGACTGAAGCTTTCTTT
TRBJ2-3 - TRBV28 - CARSPGLVRSTDTQYF TGTGCCAGATCTCCCGGACTGGTACGAAGCACAGATACGCAGTATTTT
TRBJ2-6 - TRBV7-9 - CASSPSAGANVLTF TGTGCCAGCAGCCCCTCGGCTGGGGCCAACGTCCTGACTTTC
TRBJ2-7 few TRBV29-1 - CSARDTSSYEQYF TGCAGCGCCCGGGACACGAGCTCCTACGAGCAGTACTTC
TRBJ2-2 few TRBV2 - CASSETTNTGELFF TGTGCCAGCAGTGAAACAACGAACACCGGGGAGCTGTTTTTT
TRBJ2-1 few TRBV6-5 TRBD1 CASRPGQGLYNEQFF TGTGCCAGCAGACCGGGACAGGGCTTATACAATGAGCAGTTCTTC
TRBJ2-7 few TRBV20-1 TRBD2 CSARIGTSPSWAQYF TGCAGTGCTAGAATCGGGACTAGCCCCTCTTGGGCGCAGTACTTC
TRBJ1-4 few TRBV20-1 TRBD1 CSAANRGRDEKLFF TGCAGTGCTGCAAACAGGGGGCGTGACGAAAAACTGTTTTTT
TRBJ1-6 - TRBV20-1 TRBD1 CSARDPQGASPLHF TGCAGTGCTAGAGATCCACAGGGGGCCTCACCCCTCCACTTT
TRBJ2-7 many TRBV28 - CASSSIRVAYEQYF TGTGCCAGCAGTTCGATCCGGGTTGCCTACGAGCAGTACTTC
TRBJ2-5 few TRBV5-8 TRBD2 CASSGGLAGAETQYF TGTGCCAGCAGCGGAGGACTAGCGGGAGCAGAGACCCAGTACTTC
TRBJ2-5 many TRBV29-1 - CSGLRGLGETQYF TGCAGCGGGCTTAGAGGGCTGGGCGAGACCCAGTACTTC
TRBJ2-5 - TRBV27 TRBD2 CASSLQGSGSLGETQYF TGTGCCAGCAGTTTACAAGGTAGCGGGAGTCTCGGGGAGACCCAGTACTTC
TRBJ2-3 few TRBV28 TRBD1 CASSPTGVATDTQYF TGTGCCAGCAGCCCTACAGGGGTCGCGACAGATACGCAGTATTTT
TRBJ2-5 few TRBV3-1 - CASSSPRGQETQYF TGTGCCAGCAGCTCCCCCCGGGGGCAGGAGACCCAGTACTTC
TRBJ2-5 many TRBV7-7 TRBD1 CASSPGTVGQETQYF TGTGCCAGCAGCCCAGGGACAGTGGGCCAAGAGACCCAGTACTTC
TRBJ2-3 - TRBV6-1 TRBD1 CASTAGTATDTQYF TGTGCCAGCACTGCCGGGACAGCGACAGATACGCAGTATTTT
TRBJ2-5 - TRBV4-2 - CASSQGSGSGTQYF TGTGCCAGCAGCCAAGGGAGCGGCTCCGGGACCCAGTACTTC
TRBJ1-2 - TRBV5-1 - CASSPEVGVRGEGYTF TGCGCCAGCAGCCCGGAGGTCGGGGTCCGCGGGGAGGGCTACACCTTC
TRBJ2-5 - TRBV24-1 - CATSDKDRHQETQYF TGTGCCACCAGTGACAAGGACAGACACCAAGAGACCCAGTACTTC
TRBJ2-4 many TRBV7-9 - CASSFGNIQYF TGTGCCAGCAGCTTCGGCAACATTCAGTACTTC
TRBJ2-1 few TRBV18 TRBD1 CASSPFRTGNNEQFF TGTGCCAGCTCGCCATTTCGGACAGGAAATAATGAGCAGTTCTTC
TRBJ2-3 few TRBV5-5 - CASSLVLTGSDTQYF TGTGCCAGCAGCTTGGTCCTAACAGGGTCAGATACGCAGTATTTT
TRBJ2-5 once TRBV15 - CAAGGAGEGKETQYF TGTGCCGCCGGGGGCGCAGGAGAGGGGAAAGAGACCCAGTACTTC
TRBJ1-1 few TRBV9 TRBD1 CASSPLKVPGTGLTEAFF TGTGCCAGCAGCCCCCTCAAGGTTCCTGGGACAGGGCTCACTGAAGCTTTCTTT
TRBJ2-7 - TRBV18 TRBD2 CASSPTSEDDEQYF TGTGCCAGCTCACCTACTAGCGAGGACGACGAGCAGTACTTC
TRBJ2-1 - TRBV3-1 - CASRQRSSYNEQFF TGTGCCAGCAGACAAAGGAGCTCCTACAATGAGCAGTTCTTC
TRBJ2-3 few TRBV7-2 - CASSSGLFSTDTQYF TGTGCCAGCAGCTCGGGACTTTTTAGCACAGATACGCAGTATTTT
TRBJ1-1 - TRBV20-1 - CSARDRVRGDTEVFF TGCAGTGCTAGAGATCGGGTCAGGGGTGATACTGAAGTTTTCTTT
TRBJ2-1 - TRBV27 - CASSLGGAYNEQFF TGTGCCAGCAGTTTGGGGGGTGCCTACAATGAGCAGTTCTTC
TRBJ1-1 - TRBV9 - CASSVVLGPGAEAFF TGTGCCAGCAGCGTAGTGTTAGGCCCGGGGGCTGAAGCTTTCTTT
TRBJ2-6 - TRBV29-1 - CSVDPTGANVLTF TGCAGCGTTGACCCAACTGGGGCCAACGTCCTGACTTTC
TRBJ2-5 - TRBV29-1 TRBD2 CSVVPSGRLQETQYF TGCAGCGTTGTGCCTAGCGGGAGACTCCAAGAGACCCAGTACTTC
TRBJ2-1 few TRBV7-2 - CASSFTGGTVYNEQFF TGTGCCAGCAGTTTTACGGGGGGGACAGTCTACAATGAGCAGTTCTTC
TRBJ1-3 many TRBV12-3/TRBV12-4 - CASRGLSSENTIYF TGTGCCAGCAGAGGTCTGAGCTCTGAAAACACCATATATTTT
TRBJ2-7 few TRBV20-1 TRBD2 CSATPRLAIYEQYF TGCAGTGCTACTCCTAGACTAGCTATCTACGAGCAGTACTTC
TRBJ2-3 few TRBV29-1 TRBD1 CSNRDRRTDTQYF TGCAGCAACCGGGACAGGCGCACAGATACGCAGTATTTT
TRBJ2-7 - TRBV6-2/TRBV6-3 - CASSPGPTQSPIYEQYF TGTGCCAGCAGTCCTGGCCCGACTCAGAGCCCAATCTACGAGCAGTACTTC
TRBJ2-6 few TRBV28 TRBD1 CASSPHLTGGASVAGANVLTF TGTGCCAGCAGTCCACACCTGACAGGGGGCGCAAGTGTTGCTGGGGCCAACGTCCTGACTTTC
TRBJ1-1 - TRBV10-1 - CASSGWTEAFF TGCGCCAGCAGTGGATGGACTGAAGCTTTCTTT
TRBJ1-1 few TRBV10-3 TRBD1 CAISDRGDTEAFF TGTGCCATCAGTGACAGGGGGGACACTGAAGCTTTCTTT
TRBJ1-1 - TRBV27 - CASSLSPGVETEAFF TGTGCCAGCAGTTTATCCCCAGGCGTTGAGACTGAAGCTTTCTTT